This is a list of T cell receptor beta chains from one sample in a study of identifying expanded T cells in peripheral blood. Assay used: immunoSEQ multiplex PCR; TCRdb lists only in-frame clones, some missing. The table includes over 85,000 clones, 88% detected once. Sequenced sample: blood. Source of these receptors: a person aged 18 to 70 in good health. CDR3s include the opening cysteine and the closing phenylalanine or tryptophan. A D gene is named only where the DNA matches it firmly. Only part of the rows carry a size: once, few, many, or a class if the clone is expanded.

j_call v_call d_call clone_size cdr3_nt cdr3_aa
TRBJ2-5 TRBV7-9 TRBD2 - TGTGCCAGCAGCTTAGGTGCGGGGGGACAAGAGACCCAGTACTTC CASSLGAGGQETQYF
TRBJ2-1 TRBV6-5 - - TGTGCCAGCAGTTACTCGGGGGAGTCGGTAGAGCAGTTCTTC CASSYSGESVEQFF
TRBJ2-3 TRBV7-2 TRBD2 - TGTGCCAGCAGCCCGACAGCGGGGACCGCCGCACATACGCAGTATTTT CASSPTAGTAAHTQYF
TRBJ2-5 TRBV4-2 - - TGTGCCAGCAGCCAGAGGGGGGCCGAGACCCAGTACTTC CASSQRGAETQYF
TRBJ2-6 TRBV7-6 - - TGTGCCAGCAGCTTACAGGTTTCCCCAAACGTCCTGACTTTC CASSLQVSPNVLTF
TRBJ2-2 TRBV28 TRBD1 - TGTGCCAGCAGTTTACTCAGGGGGCCAAACACCGGGGAGCTGTTTTTT CASSLLRGPNTGELFF
TRBJ1-1 TRBV29-1 - - TGCAGCGTCGGGCTGGACAGTGTGGGCGCTGAAGCTTTCTTT CSVGLDSVGAEAFF
TRBJ2-3 TRBV28 TRBD2 - TGTGCCAGCAGTCCCAGACTAGCGGGAGTACCAGATACGCAGTATTTT CASSPRLAGVPDTQYF
TRBJ2-1 TRBV27 TRBD2 - TGTGCCAGCACTCCTCTGGCGGGGGAAGGGAATGAGCAGTTCTTC CASTPLAGEGNEQFF
TRBJ1-1 TRBV5-6 TRBD1 - TGTGCCAGCAGGACAGGGGGTAAGGACACTGAAGCTTTCTTT CASRTGGKDTEAFF
TRBJ2-7 TRBV2 - - TGTGCCAGCAGTAGCGGACAACATAACGAGCAGTACTTC CASSSGQHNEQYF
TRBJ2-3 TRBV30 - once TGTCCAAAATCGGCGCAGGCCCATCGTAGCACAGATACGCAGTATTTT CPKSAQAHRSTDTQYF
TRBJ2-6 TRBV5-4 - - TGTGCCAGCAGCTTGGCTGGGCAGGGTTCTGGGGCCAACGTCCTGACTTTC CASSLAGQGSGANVLTF
TRBJ1-4 TRBV18 - - TGTGCCAGCTCACCCAGTCTTGGGGTGGCTAATGAAAAACTGTTTTTT CASSPSLGVANEKLFF
TRBJ2-2 TRBV5-8 TRBD1 - TGTGCCAGCAGCCCGTTTCTGGGACAGACAGTCACCGGGGAGCTGTTTTTT CASSPFLGQTVTGELFF
TRBJ2-3 TRBV7-2 TRBD1 - TGTGCCAGCAGCTCCACAGGGGGCGGGACAGATACGCAGTATTTT CASSSTGGGTDTQYF
TRBJ2-7 TRBV18 TRBD1 - TGTGCCAGCTCACCTGGGGACAGGTTAGGCGAGCAGTACTTC CASSPGDRLGEQYF
TRBJ2-5 TRBV5-1 - - TGCGCCAGCAGCGAAACTGTAGTAGAGACCCAGTACTTC CASSETVVETQYF
TRBJ2-1 TRBV4-2 TRBD2 - TGTGCCAGCAGCCAAGGGCAGGCGGGGGGTGGTTCGCATGAGCAGTTCTTC CASSQGQAGGGSHEQFF
TRBJ1-2 TRBV4-1 - - TGCGCCAGCAGCCAAGATGGGCAGAACCCTAACTATGGCTACACCTTC CASSQDGQNPNYGYTF
TRBJ1-1 TRBV18 - - TGTGCCAGCTCACCCTTGGTGGCTAACACTGAAGCTTTCTTT CASSPLVANTEAFF
TRBJ1-1 TRBV7-2 - - TGTGCCAGCAGCCGTCAGCGGGACACTGAAGCTTTCTTT CASSRQRDTEAFF
TRBJ1-5 TRBV5-5 - - TGTGCCAGCAGCTTGGGTATGCGGCAGCCCCAGCATTTT CASSLGMRQPQHF
TRBJ2-2 TRBV9 TRBD1 - TGTGCCAGCAGCTTGGACAGGGGAGGAAGGACCGGGGAGCTGTTTTTT CASSLDRGGRTGELFF
TRBJ1-1 TRBV30 - - TGTGCCTGGGGAGGTGGCTCGGGTCTTAACACTGAAGCTTTCTTT CAWGGGSGLNTEAFF
TRBJ2-2 TRBV5-1 - - TGCGCCAGCATGATGAACACCGGGGAGCTGTTTTTT CASMMNTGELFF
TRBJ1-2 TRBV15 - - TGTGCCACCAGCACCCGGGGCCCTGGCTACACCTTC CATSTRGPGYTF
TRBJ2-4 TRBV28 - few TGTGCCAGCAGTTCACCATTCGGGGGCCCCAAAAACATTCAGTACTTC CASSSPFGGPKNIQYF
TRBJ1-2 TRBV28 - once TGTGCCAGCAGGACCCGGCTCGGGACGGCCTATGGCTACACCTTC CASRTRLGTAYGYTF
TRBJ2-7 TRBV7-9 - - TGTGCCAGCGGTTCCTACGAGCAGTACTTC CASGSYEQYF
TRBJ1-2 TRBV7-2 TRBD1 - TGTGCCAGCAGCCCGATAGGACAGGGTAACTATGGCTACACCTTC CASSPIGQGNYGYTF
TRBJ1-2 TRBV7-9 TRBD1 - TGTGCCAGCAGCTTAGGAGGGGGCTGGGGCTACACCTTC CASSLGGGWGYTF
TRBJ2-7 TRBV13 - - TGTGCCAGCAGCATCGCCTCCTACGAGCAGTACTTC CASSIASYEQYF
TRBJ2-7 TRBV2 - - TGTGCCAGCTCAATCCCGCAGGGGCATTTTGACGAGCAGTACTTC CASSIPQGHFDEQYF
TRBJ1-1 TRBV11-2 - - TGTGCCAGCAGCTTAGAGATGGACACTGAAGCTTTCTTT CASSLEMDTEAFF
TRBJ1-6 TRBV2 - few TGTGCCATCCTTGCGGGAGGTTCCTCACCCCTCCACTTT CAILAGGSSPLHF
TRBJ2-1 TRBV5-8 - - TGTGCCAGCAGCTTGGGTAGGACGGCCTACAATGAGCAGTTCTTC CASSLGRTAYNEQFF
TRBJ1-2 TRBV4-1 - - TGCGCCAGGGGAGACCCTTACACACTTTTTAACACCTTC CARGDPYTLFNTF
TRBJ1-2 TRBV28 TRBD1 - TGTGCCACCAACCTGCCGGGACAGGGGCGTTATGGCTACACCTTC CATNLPGQGRYGYTF
TRBJ2-2 TRBV7-2 - once TGTGCCAGCCAAAAGGGTAGATCGAACACCGGGGAGCTGTTTTTT CASQKGRSNTGELFF
TRBJ2-3 TRBV7-9 TRBD1 - TGTGCCAGCAGCCGTCAGGGACAGGGGATCGATACGCAGTATTTT CASSRQGQGIDTQYF
TRBJ2-4 TRBV4-2 TRBD2 - TGTGCCAGCAGCCAAGCGACTAGCGGGGGGGCGGCCAAAAACATTCAGTACTTC CASSQATSGGAAKNIQYF
TRBJ2-7 TRBV19 TRBD2 once TGTGCCAGTAGCCCGGGACTAGCGGGGGCTGCGGGAGTTTACGAGCAGTACTTC CASSPGLAGAAGVYEQYF
TRBJ2-3 TRBV9 TRBD1 - TGTGCCAGCAGCGTAGGGGACAGGGGGCCATATGGAGATACGCAGTATTTT CASSVGDRGPYGDTQYF
TRBJ1-1 TRBV5-1 - - TGCGCCAGCAGCCTACAGGGCGATGACACTGAAGCTTTCTTT CASSLQGDDTEAFF
TRBJ2-1 TRBV28 TRBD2 - TGTGCCAGCGCTTCAAAGGGACTAGCGGAAGATGAGCAGTTCTTC CASASKGLAEDEQFF